The next 22 T cell receptor beta chains were all read from a single sample in a study of blood T cell repertoires in COVID-19. Clones were read by immunoSEQ multiplex PCR, and TCRdb kept only the in-frame ones, dropping some. The sample has 120,000 or so clones; 90% are singletons. Material for sequencing was peripheral blood. These receptors all come from a woman aged 55 to 70 with COVID-19, enrolled during active disease.

The rearrangement joins TRBV5-4 to TRBJ2-1; 9 nucleotides match TRBD2. CDR1 SGHNT and CDR2 YYREEE come from the germline V gene (reference sequence). Trimming at V came to 9 bases and at J to 5 bases, leaving 9 bases not matched to a gene. This CDR3 is built from 14 residues. CDR3 in amino acids: CANQRGADDNEQFF. CDR3 in DNA: TGTGCCAACCAGCGGGGGGCGGACGACAATGAGCAGTTCTTC.

This sequence joins TRBV6-5 and TRBJ1-4; TRBD1 aligns across 8 bases. CDR1 is MNHEY, CDR2 SVGAGI, per germline. The CDR3 is made up of 13 amino acids. V was pared by 7 bases and J by 8 bases, with 6 bases of the junction left unmatched. The CDR3, as DNA: TGTGCCAGCAAGGAGACAGGGGACGAAAAACTGTTTTTT. Amino acid sequence: CASKETGDEKLFF.

The V call is TRBV6-2 or TRBV6-3, the J call TRBJ1-6, with 9 bases lining up with TRBD1. This CDR3 comprises 15 residues. Germline trimming cut 2 bases from V and 13 bases from J; bases unmatched to any gene: 9. Germline V gene data show CDR1 as MNHEY and CDR2 as SVGEGT. CDR3 nucleotides: TGTGCCAGCAGTTACACGAGACAGGGGGAATCCCCCCTCCACTTT. Its translation: CASSYTRQGESPLHF.

The chain combines TRBV7-2 with TRBJ2-6; 7 nucleotides agree with TRBD2. CDR3 length: 16 amino acids. Trimming cost V 5 bases and J 2 bases; bases outside gene matches: 6. The germline V gene encodes CDR1 SGHTA and CDR2 FQGNSA. Here the CDR3 DNA reads TGTGCCAGCAGCGCCGCCGGGAGGCCTGGGGCCAACGTCCTGACTTTC. Translating it yields CASSAAGRPGANVLTF.

This chain joins TRBV6-1 and TRBJ2-2, with D perhaps matching TRBD2 (5 bases). This CDR3 is 14 amino acids long. Trimming took off 1 base at V and 5 bases at J, with 8 bases between the two ends. Germline V gene data show CDR1 as MNHNS and CDR2 as SASEGT. The CDR3, as DNA: TGTGCCAGCAGTGAAGGGGGAGATACCGGGGAGCTGTTTTTT. Translated: CASSEGGDTGELFF.

The chain joins TRBV5-1 to TRBJ2-3; possibly TRBD2 for D (6 bases). The germline gives CDR1 SGHRS, CDR2 YFSETQ. V was trimmed by 0 bases and J by 4 bases, leaving 24 bases between them. This CDR3 is 19 amino acids long. The DNA of the CDR3 is TGCGCCAGCAGCTTGGCCGCCCGGTCATTGCTTCCGGGGGCAGATACGCAGTATTTT. The encoded protein is CASSLAARSLLPGADTQYF.

This chain uses TRBV20-1 with TRBJ2-1; 11 bases align to TRBD1. Germline assignment: CDR1 DFQATT and CDR2 SNEGSKA (reference sequence). The CDR3 has 15 amino acids. The trim removed 3 bases at V and 5 bases at J, leaving 6 bases unmatched. The CDR3 nucleotides are TGCAGTGCTAGTGGAGCGGGACAGGGGGACAATGAGCAGTTCTTC. This sequence encodes CSASGAGQGDNEQFF.

The chain couples TRBV15 to TRBJ1-3; D is uncertain. The germline V gene encodes CDR1 LNHNV and CDR2 YYDKDF (reference sequence). V dropped 5 bases and J dropped 2 bases, with 16 bases sitting between them. This CDR3 is 16 amino acids long. CDR3 coding DNA: TGTGCCACCAGCCCCCTAGGCGGGATTGCTGGAAACACCATATATTTT. It is translated as CATSPLGGIAGNTIYF.

This chain links TRBV19 with TRBJ1-1, with 9 bases identical to TRBD1. Germline values: CDR1 LNHDA, CDR2 SQIVND (reference sequence). The CDR3 is 13 amino acids. The V gene end was trimmed by 7 bases and the J gene end by 3 bases; junction bases not matched to a gene: 3. CDR3 loop: CASTWTGDTEAFF. Written as DNA, the CDR3 is TGTGCCAGTACTTGGACAGGGGACACTGAAGCTTTCTTT.

The chain has TRBV12-3 or TRBV12-4 and TRBJ1-5; 8 nucleotides match TRBD1. V lost 6 bases, J lost 5 bases, and 3 bases stayed unmatched. The CDR3 has 13 residues. The CDR3 bases are TGTGCCAGCAGGGAACAGGGGGATCAGCCCCAGCATTTT. The encoded protein is CASREQGDQPQHF.

The chain employs TRBV2 and TRBJ2-1; 8 nucleotides align to TRBD2. The CDR3 is 15 residues long. Unmatched junction bases numbered 5, after V lost 3 bases and J lost 4 bases. CDR1 SNHLY and CDR2 FYNNEI come from the germline V gene. CDR3 protein: CASSDRGGHYNEQFF. The CDR3 DNA is TGTGCCAGCAGTGATCGCGGGGGGCATTACAATGAGCAGTTCTTC.

This rearrangement joins TRBV15 to TRBJ1-2; possible D gene TRBD1, 6 bases. The CDR3 consists of 13 residues. V dropped 2 bases and J dropped 2 bases, with 6 bases sitting between them. Germline loops: CDR1 LNHNV, CDR2 YYDKDF (reference sequence). For the CDR3, the DNA is TGTGCCACCAGCAGAACAGGGAACTATGGCTACACCTTC. Residues: CATSRTGNYGYTF.

The chain couples TRBV5-5 to TRBJ2-3; maybe TRBD1 (6 bases). This CDR3 contains 14 residues. Germline V gene data show CDR1 as SGHKS and CDR2 as YYEKEE (reference sequence). The V and J ends lost 4 bases and 6 bases respectively, with 15 bases between them. Here the CDR3 reads CASSPDSVGDTQYF. The CDR3 region has the DNA TGTGCCAGCAGCCCGGACAGTGTAGGGGATACGCAGTATTTT.

The rearrangement links TRBV7-2 to TRBJ2-5, with D uncertain. From germline, CDR1 is SGHTA and CDR2 FQGNSA. The length of the CDR3 is 11 residues. V lost 5 bases to trimming and J lost 2 bases, with 3 bases between them. The DNA of the CDR3 is TGTGCCAGCAGCGCGCAAGAGACCCAGTACTTC. This sequence encodes CASSAQETQYF.

The V gene is TRBV14, the J gene TRBJ1-6; TRBD1 matches at 9 bases. The CDR3 is made up of 16 amino acids. Germline CDR1 SGHDN, CDR2 FVKESK. Losses at the gene ends were 0 bases for V and 7 bases for J; bases not matched to a gene: 4. CDR3 sequence reads: CASSQDIGTGNSPLHF. Here the CDR3 DNA reads TGTGCCAGCAGCCAAGATATCGGGACAGGGAATTCACCCCTCCACTTT. Combining the CDR3 with reference TRBV14 and TRBJ1-6 gives the whole variable domain EAGVTQFPSHSVIEKGQTVTLRCDPISGHDNLYWYRRVMGKEIKFLLHFVKESKQDESGMPNNRFLAERTGGTYSTLKVQPAELEDSGVYFCASSQDIGTGNSPLHFGNGTRLTVT.

The chain has TRBV11-2 and TRBJ2-1; 12 nucleotides align to TRBD2. The CDR3 has 16 residues. Losses at the gene ends were 4 bases for V and 4 bases for J; bases not matched to a gene: 5. Germline V gene sequence: CDR1 SGHAT, CDR2 FQNNGV. The CDR3 loop is CASSSAGLAGYNEQFF. CDR3 DNA: TGTGCCAGCAGCTCAGCGGGACTAGCGGGTTACAATGAGCAGTTCTTC.

This clone came up once. This chain links TRBV2 with TRBJ2-5; 8 bases align to TRBD2. Germline CDR1 reads SNHLY; CDR2 reads FYNNEI. V lost 5 bases to trimming and J lost 8 bases; unmatched junction nucleotides: 10. This CDR3 has 14 amino acids. Here the CDR3 reads CASSWRGLGETQYF. The CDR3, as DNA: TGTGCCAGCAGTTGGCGGGGACTAGGGGAAACCCAGTACTTC.

This clone appeared once. The rearrangement links TRBV12-3 or TRBV12-4 to TRBJ1-2, with unresolved D. CDR3 size: 13 residues. Trimming stripped 1 base from V and 3 bases from J, with 6 bases between. The CDR3 reads CASSLVQDYGYTF. CDR3 DNA sequence: TGTGCCAGCAGTTTAGTTCAGGACTATGGCTACACCTTC.

The chain combines TRBV28 with TRBJ2-7; D gene ambiguous. Germline V gene sequence: CDR1 MDHEN, CDR2 SYDVKM. The V and J ends lost 3 bases and 4 bases respectively, with 7 bases between them. The CDR3 consists of 12 residues. The CDR3 sequence is CASSLANYEQYF. The CDR3 DNA sequence: TGTGCCAGCAGTTTGGCAAATTACGAGCAGTACTTC.

This clone has only a few counts. The rearrangement joins TRBV15 to TRBJ1-1, with 10 nucleotides matching TRBD1. V lost 1 base to trimming and J lost 1 base; unmatched junction nucleotides: 0. Per germline, CDR1 LNHNV and CDR2 YYDKDF (reference sequence). The CDR3 consists of 15 residues. CDR3 coding DNA: TGTGCCACCAGCAGAGGGGACAGGGGGAACACTGAAGCTTTCTTT. This sequence encodes CATSRGDRGNTEAFF. The full variable domain, in which reference TRBV15 and TRBJ1-1 provide the parts outside the CDR3, is DAMVIQNPRYQVTQFGKPVTLSCSQTLNHNVMYWYQQKSSQAPKLLFHYYDKDFNNEADTPDNFQSRRPNTSFCFLDIRSPGLGDTAMYLCATSRGDRGNTEAFFGQGTRLTVV.

The chain recombines TRBV7-8 with TRBJ1-5; 7 nucleotides agree with TRBD1. The CDR3 totals 15 residues. The germline V gene has CDR1 SGHVS and CDR2 FQNEAQ. Trimming removed 1 base from V and 5 bases from J; junction bases left unmatched: 5. The CDR3 here is CASSLDAGGYQPQHF. The CDR3 nucleotides are TGTGCCAGCAGCTTAGACGCAGGGGGGTATCAGCCCCAGCATTTT.

The CDR3 bases are TGTGCCAGCAGTCCCCAATATAATTCACCCCTCCACTTT. This translates into CASSPQYNSPLHF. The chain is built from TRBV12-3 or TRBV12-4 and TRBJ1-6; the D is unclear. There are 13 residues in the CDR3. V lost 5 bases and J lost 4, with 6 bases in between.